The next 30 T cell receptor beta chains were all read from a single sample in a study of cytomegalovirus exposure and HLA in healthy donors. The primer mix had 60 Vbeta and 13 Jbeta primers. The data were produced by immunoSEQ multiplex PCR, yet TCRdb's version contains in-frame clones alone and is incomplete. The data hold about 180,000 clones, with 85% observed a single time. The material sequenced was PBMCs. These receptor sequences come from a boy between 2 and 15 years old in good health and CMV-seronegative.

This clone was detected a few times. This sequence joins TRBV7-2 and TRBJ2-3, with D unclear. The CDR3 is made up of 14 amino acids. Between the trimmed V and J ends, which lost 0 bases and 7 bases, there was a span of 11 bases. Germline loops: CDR1 SGHTA, CDR2 FQGNSA. CDR3 sequence (DNA): TGTGCCAGCAGCTTAGCGCTAGACTCTTATACGCAGTATTTT. It translates to CASSLALDSYTQYF.

The CDR3 here is CASSFTGTGSLYEQYV. For the CDR3, the DNA is TGTGCCAGCAGTTTTACAGGGACAGGGTCCCTCTACGAGCAGTACGTC. The rearrangement uses TRBV27 and TRBJ2-7, with TRBD1 identical over 9 bases. Trimming cost V 3 bases and J 3 bases; bases outside gene matches: 9. Germline V lookup: CDR1 MNHEY, CDR2 SMNVEV (reference sequence). The CDR3 is made up of 16 amino acids.

In its sample, this clone was seen once. V usage is TRBV5-6 and J usage is TRBJ1-1; TRBD1 matches at 7 bases. Trimming at V came to 3 bases and at J to 5 bases, leaving 22 bases not matched to a gene. CDR1 is SGHDT, CDR2 YYEEEE, per germline. The CDR3 runs to 19 residues. In DNA, the CDR3 is TGTGCCAGCAGCTCACCATTGAAAATAGACAGGGAAAGGGAAACTGAAGCTTTCTTT. Its protein is CASSSPLKIDRERETEAFF.

The chain links TRBV6-6 to TRBJ2-3, with 9 bases fitting TRBD2. CDR1 and CDR2 from the germline V gene are MNHNY and SVGAGI (reference sequence). CDR3 length: 16 amino acids. V lost 5 bases, J lost 6 bases, and 12 bases stayed unmatched. CDR3 DNA: TGTGCCAGCAGTAATGGGGTTAGCGGGGGCCTCGATACGCAGTATTTT. Its translation: CASSNGVSGGLDTQYF.

This chain joins TRBV5-6 and TRBJ1-2; D perhaps matches TRBD1 (6 bases). V gave up 3 bases and J gave up 2 bases, with 14 bases separating them. The length of the CDR3 is 15 residues. Per the germline V gene, CDR1 is SGHDT and CDR2 is YYEEEE. This CDR3 reads CASSSQGFVNYGYTF. The CDR3 DNA is TGTGCCAGCAGCTCACAGGGTTTCGTGAACTATGGCTACACCTTC.

V and J are TRBV19 and TRBJ2-1, with 10 bases fitting TRBD2. The CDR3 sequence is 15 residues long. Germline V CDR1 and CDR2: LNHDA, SQIVND (reference sequence). J gave up 6 bases and V 2 bases, and 4 bases lay outside the gene matches. The CDR3 nucleotides are TGTGCCAGTAGTATATTGACTAGCGGGCCCAATGAGCAGTTCTTC. As protein: CASSILTSGPNEQFF.

J is TRBJ1-1 and V is TRBV10-3; 10 bases map to TRBD1. J gave up 5 bases and V 6 bases, and 3 bases lay outside the gene matches. Germline V lookup: CDR1 ENHRY, CDR2 SYGVKD. CDR3 length equals 13 residues. CDR3: CAISRTGGTEAFF. For the CDR3, the DNA is TGTGCCATCAGCCGGACAGGGGGAACTGAAGCTTTCTTT.

The chain combines TRBV9 with TRBJ1-1; perhaps TRBD1 as D (5 bases). V dropped 4 bases and J dropped 4 bases, with 17 bases sitting between them. This CDR3 has 15 residues. The germline CDR1 and CDR2 sequences are SGDLS and YYNGEE. The CDR3 loop is CASSPFAGGGTEAFF. CDR3 nucleotides: TGTGCCAGCAGCCCCTTTGCGGGGGGAGGCACTGAAGCTTTCTTT.

The gene calls are TRBV5-1 and TRBJ2-2; 7 bases agree with TRBD1. The CDR3 consists of 14 residues. V trimming: 1 base; J trimming: 3 bases; junction bases outside the gene matches: 0. Looked up from germline, CDR1 is SGHRS and CDR2 is YFSETQ. The CDR3 loop reads CASSLTGDTGELFF. The CDR3, as DNA: TGCGCCAGCAGCTTGACAGGGGACACCGGGGAGCTGTTTTTT.

V gene TRBV9 combines with J gene TRBJ1-2; TRBD1 matches 9 bases. The CDR3 covers 17 residues. Germline trimming cut 5 bases from V and 2 bases from J; bases unmatched to any gene: 13. CDR1 SGDLS and CDR2 YYNGEE come from the germline V gene. In DNA, the CDR3 is TGTGCCAGCAGGCCCGTCCAACAGGGGGCAGGGAACTATGGCTACACCTTC. Encoded protein: CASRPVQQGAGNYGYTF. Full variable domain (outside the CDR3, taken from reference TRBV9 and TRBJ1-2): DSGVTQTPKHLITATGQRVTLRCSPRSGDLSVYWYQQSLDQGLQFLIQYYNGEERAKGNILERFSAQQFPDLHSELNLSSLELGDSALYFCASRPVQQGAGNYGYTFGSGTRLTVV.

The rearrangement uses TRBV5-4 and TRBJ2-6; possibly TRBD2 for D (6 bases). Trimming cost V 7 bases and J 5 bases, with 16 bases left between them. The CDR3 runs to 15 residues. Germline-derived CDR1 and CDR2 are SGHNT and YYREEE (reference sequence). CDR3 in amino acids: CASALRLERANVLTF. The CDR3 bases are TGTGCCAGCGCCTTGCGACTAGAGAGGGCCAACGTCCTGACTTTC.

This clone was seen a single time. The chain joins TRBV19 to TRBJ1-1; TRBD1 is a possible D gene (6 bases). V shed 3 bases and J shed 4 bases, with 12 bases lying between them. CDR1 and CDR2 from the germline V gene are LNHDA and SQIVND (reference sequence). This CDR3 contains 14 residues. The CDR3, as DNA: TGTGCCAGTAGTATCGGACAGCCCAGCACTGAAGCTTTCTTT. Translation gives CASSIGQPSTEAFF.

The rearrangement links TRBV2 to TRBJ2-5, with a weak D call TRBD1 (6 bases). The DNA end is more similar to TRBJ2-7, so the J call may be wrong. The CDR3 is 13 amino acids. The germline V gene encodes CDR1 SNHLY and CDR2 FYNNEI. CDR3 in DNA: TGTGCCAGCACCCAGGGGCCATCCCGCGAGCAGTACTTC. As protein: CASTQGPSREQYF.

The chain uses TRBV27 and TRBJ2-1; tentative D call: TRBD1 (5 bases). Trimming removed 6 bases at V and 0 bases at J, with 12 bases between. From germline, CDR1 is MNHEY and CDR2 SMNVEV (reference sequence). CDR3 length equals 15 residues. CDR3: CASRGAPSSYNEQFF. In DNA, the CDR3 is TGTGCCAGCAGAGGGGCCCCAAGCTCCTACAATGAGCAGTTCTTC.

The CDR3 coding sequence is TGTGCCAGCAGCCCCGGGACAGGGCCCCAGCATTTT. This gives the protein CASSPGTGPQHF. The genes are TRBV7-8 and TRBJ1-5, with TRBD1 matching 8 bases. The trim removed 5 bases at V and 9 bases at J, leaving 3 bases unmatched. This CDR3 spans 12 amino acids. From germline, CDR1 is SGHVS and CDR2 FQNEAQ. Full variable domain (rest looked up from reference TRBV7-8 and TRBJ1-5): GAGVSQSPRYKVAKRGQDVALRCDPISGHVSLFWYQQALGQGPEFLTYFQNEAQLDKSGLPSDRFFAERPEGSVSTLKIQRTQQEDSAVYLCASSPGTGPQHFGDGTRLSIL.

The rearrangement joins TRBV29-1 to TRBJ2-7, with 7 bases matching TRBD2. The CDR3 length is 14 residues. J lost 6 bases, V lost 6 bases, and 14 bases had no gene match. Germline V gene sequence: CDR1 SQVTM, CDR2 ANQGSEA. CDR3 in DNA: TGCAGCGTCGCTACTCTTACTAGCGTCGGCGAGCAGTACTTC. It specifies CSVATLTSVGEQYF.

The J gene is TRBJ1-5, the V gene TRBV11-2, with TRBD1 identical over 7 bases. There are 14 residues in the CDR3. Trimming at V came to 5 bases and at J to 1 base, leaving 2 bases not matched to a gene. CDR1 and CDR2 (germline): SGHAT, FQNNGV. CDR3 DNA: TGTGCCAGCAGCCCGACAGGGAGCAATCAGCCCCAGCATTTT. Protein product: CASSPTGSNQPQHF.

The V call is TRBV6-6, the J call TRBJ1-1; 7 bases are a match to TRBD1. This CDR3 is built from 16 residues. Germline CDR1 and CDR2: MNHNY and SVGAGI (reference sequence). The V gene end was trimmed by 2 bases and the J gene end by 3 bases; junction bases not matched to a gene: 9. CDR3 sequence reads: CASSYPRQGWHTEAFF. In nucleotides, the CDR3 is TGTGCCAGCAGTTACCCCAGACAGGGATGGCACACTGAAGCTTTCTTT.

A few counts support this clone. The CDR3 loop reads CASSWYRADQPQHF. As DNA, the CDR3 is TGTGCCAGCAGCTGGTACAGGGCCGATCAGCCCCAGCATTTT. The chain couples TRBV5-4 to TRBJ1-5; D perhaps matches TRBD1 (6 bases). Germline V gene data show CDR1 as SGHNT and CDR2 as YYREEE (reference sequence). Trimming took off 3 bases at V and 5 bases at J, with 12 bases between the two ends. This CDR3 is 14 amino acids long.

This clone appeared a few times. The chain has TRBV6-1 and TRBJ1-3; 9 bases match TRBD1. Germline loops: CDR1 MNHNS, CDR2 SASEGT. The J segment lost 10 bases and the V segment lost 4 bases, leaving 2 bases of the junction unmatched. The CDR3 is 12 residues long. CDR3 loop: CASSGDRETIYF. The CDR3 nucleotides are TGTGCCAGCAGTGGGGACAGGGAGACCATATATTTT.

The rearrangement uses TRBV30 and TRBJ2-2, with 7 bases aligning to TRBD2. The CDR3 length is 14 residues. Germline CDR1 reads GTSNPN; CDR2 reads SVGIG (reference sequence). Trimming removed 5 bases from V and 5 bases from J; junction bases left unmatched: 8. CDR3 coding DNA: TGTGCCTGGGGGGGAGCGGGACTTACCGGGGAGCTGTTTTTT. Translation: CAWGGAGLTGELFF.

The chain joins TRBV27 to TRBJ1-4, with D perhaps matching TRBD1 (5 bases). The V and J ends lost 2 bases and 8 bases respectively, with 12 bases between them. CDR1 is MNHEY and CDR2 is SMNVEV in the germline V gene (reference sequence). The CDR3 runs 14 residues. The CDR3, as DNA: TGTGCCAGCAGTTTAGGGGGGTTCGGCGAAAAACTGTTTTTT. Encoded protein: CASSLGGFGEKLFF.

This clone was detected once. V is TRBV6-5 and J is TRBJ2-1; 10 nucleotides match TRBD1. Germline V CDR1 and CDR2: MNHEY, SVGAGI. This CDR3 is built from 16 residues. The ends lost 0 bases at V and 5 bases at J; junction bases unmatched: 4. The CDR3 DNA follows: TGTGCCAGCAGTTACTCGGGACAGGGGCCAAACAATGAGCAGTTCTTC. Residues: CASSYSGQGPNNEQFF.

The rearrangement joins TRBV6-5 to TRBJ2-3; D gene ambiguous. The CDR3 consists of 14 residues. Germline CDR1 reads MNHEY; CDR2 reads SVGAGI. The V and J ends lost 6 bases and 2 bases respectively, with 12 bases between them. In DNA, the CDR3 is TGTGCCAGCAGCGTAGACTTAAACACAGATACGCAGTATTTT. Residues: CASSVDLNTDTQYF.

The chain employs TRBV2 and TRBJ2-3; tentative D call: TRBD1 (6 bases). V was trimmed by 5 bases and J by 3 bases, leaving 12 bases between them. The germline V gene encodes CDR1 SNHLY and CDR2 FYNNEI. This CDR3 has 14 amino acids. CDR3 DNA sequence: TGTGCCAGCAGTCTGGACAGTGGAACAGATACGCAGTATTTT. It codes for CASSLDSGTDTQYF.

The gene calls are TRBV5-5 and TRBJ1-2; the D gene is possibly TRBD1 (6 bases). V gave up 4 bases and J gave up 1 base, with 14 bases separating them. The CDR3 consists of 15 residues. The germline gives CDR1 SGHKS, CDR2 YYEKEE (reference sequence). The CDR3 DNA is TGTGCCAGCAGCCTTCGACAGGCCGTTAACTATGGCTACACCTTC. Translation gives CASSLRQAVNYGYTF.

The rearrangement joins TRBV2 to TRBJ2-1; TRBD2 matches at 8 bases. CDR3 length: 15 residues. The trim removed 7 bases at V and 4 bases at J, leaving 9 bases unmatched. The germline V gene encodes CDR1 SNHLY and CDR2 FYNNEI. For the CDR3, the DNA is TGTGCCAGCAAGACCTCGGGAGGGATGTACAATGAGCAGTTCTTC. Amino acid sequence: CASKTSGGMYNEQFF.

The V gene is TRBV13, the J gene TRBJ2-5; a weak D match, TRBD2 (6 bases). The V end was cut by 4 bases, the J end by 0 bases, with 9 bases between. The CDR3 is 14 amino acids. Germline values: CDR1 PRHDT, CDR2 FYEKMQ (reference sequence). CDR3 sequence (DNA): TGTGCCAGCAGCTCCCGGGACTACCAAGAGACCCAGTACTTC. Its protein is CASSSRDYQETQYF.

This chain uses TRBV27 with TRBJ2-3, with 8 bases identical to TRBD1. Germline V gene lookup returns CDR1 MNHEY and CDR2 SMNVEV (reference sequence). V shed 0 bases, J shed 2 bases, and the junction held 4 bases outside the gene matches. The CDR3 is 16 residues long. CDR3 in amino acids: CASSLSDRAPTDTQYF. CDR3 nucleotides: TGTGCCAGCAGTTTATCGGACAGGGCCCCCACAGATACGCAGTATTTT.

This chain uses TRBV4-2 with TRBJ1-2; 8 bases align to TRBD1. Germline lookup yields CDR1 LGHNA and CDR2 YNFKEQ. Germline trimming cut 2 bases from V and 0 bases from J; bases unmatched to any gene: 14. The CDR3 is 19 amino acids. The CDR3 sequence: CASSQPGTGSLQANYGYTF. The CDR3 DNA follows: TGTGCCAGCAGCCAACCCGGGACAGGATCCCTGCAAGCTAACTATGGCTACACCTTC.